This T cell receptor beta chain was sequenced during a study of cytomegalovirus exposure and HLA in healthy donors. Study-level results: Further analysis was carried out later, and it showed several of the most significant clusters appearing linked to common viral pathogens. Prediction of most subjects' HLA-A and HLA-B alleles by TCR beta sequences was reportedly accurate.

On this clone itself: Antigen: not known.

Researchers ran the PCR with 60 Vbeta and 13 Jbeta primers. Study processing details: Unique TCR beta chains totaled some 80 million in a later count, with 8.5 million to 12 million of them shared. The table came from immunoSEQ multiplex PCR; TCRdb's copy has only in-frame clones and leaves some out. Clone size and the V and J calls come from that table; the DNA yielded D and trimming. The profile shows approximately 250,000 clones, about 85% of them singletons. Specimen: PBMCs. This TCR was recovered from a girl aged 2 to 9 in good health and CMV-seronegative.

DNA of the CDR3: TGTGCCAGCAGTTTAACAGAAGACACTGAAGCTTTCTTT. Translating it yields CASSLTEDTEAFF. The rearrangement joins TRBV6-6 to TRBJ1-1; D remains unclear. The ends were cut back, 4 bases at V and 3 bases at J, with 9 bases in the middle. The V gene's germline CDR1 is MNHNY and CDR2 SVGAGI (reference sequence). CDR3 length: 13 amino acids.